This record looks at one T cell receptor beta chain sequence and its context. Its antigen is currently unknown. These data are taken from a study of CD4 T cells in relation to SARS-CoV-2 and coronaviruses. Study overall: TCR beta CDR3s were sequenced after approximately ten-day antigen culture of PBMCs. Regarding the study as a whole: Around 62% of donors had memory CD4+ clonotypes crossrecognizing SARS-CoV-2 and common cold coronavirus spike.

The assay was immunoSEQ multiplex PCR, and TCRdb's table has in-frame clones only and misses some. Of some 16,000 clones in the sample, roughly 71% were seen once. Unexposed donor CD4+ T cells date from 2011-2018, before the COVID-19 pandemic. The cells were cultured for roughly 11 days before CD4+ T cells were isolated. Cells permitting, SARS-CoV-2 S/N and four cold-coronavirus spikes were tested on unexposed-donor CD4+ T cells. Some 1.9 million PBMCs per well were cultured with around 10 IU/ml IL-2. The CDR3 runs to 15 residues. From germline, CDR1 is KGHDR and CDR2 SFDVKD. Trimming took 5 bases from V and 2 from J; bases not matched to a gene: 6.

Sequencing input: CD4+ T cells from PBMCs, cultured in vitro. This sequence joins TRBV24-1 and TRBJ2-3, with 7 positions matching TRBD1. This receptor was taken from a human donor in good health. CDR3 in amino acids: CATSGRGSLTDTQYF. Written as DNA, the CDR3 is TGTGCCACCAGTGGCAGGGGGAGCCTCACAGATACGCAGTATTTT.